This note documents a single TCR beta chain sequence. Antigen unknown. TCRdb's copy holds only in-frame clones and misses some; the assay was immunoSEQ multiplex PCR. Among about 33,000 clones listed, 85% to 90% were seen once. This sample stems from a study of chemoradiotherapy in HPV16-positive cancers. Study-wide findings and caveats: In HPV16-positive patients, HPV-responsive T-cell expansion tracked better recurrence-free survival. Non-HPV-specific T cells did not expand in tumors during treatment, whereas candidate HPV-specific clones and E7-related motifs did.

The germline V gene has CDR1 LNHDA and CDR2 SQIVND (reference sequence). This CDR3 has 18 amino acids. The V end lost 5 bases, the J end lost 3 bases, and 23 bases lay between the germline ends. Over chemoradiotherapy, repertoires were sampled more than once. The source material was blood, sampled from a patient who underwent chemoradiotherapy. The chain is built from TRBV19 and TRBJ1-5; a weak D match, TRBD1 (5 bases). This clonotype originated in a human donor with HPV-associated anogenital cancer. Written as DNA, the CDR3 is TGTGCCAGTAGTTCTCGGAATTTCGACAGAGGGGACAATCAGCCCCAGCATTTT. Translating it yields CASSSRNFDRGDNQPQHF.